The rows below give T cell receptor beta chains drawn from one sample of a study of cytomegalovirus exposure and HLA in healthy donors. Profiling relied on immunoSEQ multiplex PCR, and the TCRdb table lists in-frame clones only, not all of them. Among some 120,000 clones, 78% were seen once, and the ten largest hold under 13%. Sequencing input: PBMCs. These receptors all come from a man aged 25-45 years in good health and CMV-seropositive. Each CDR3 is given without its conserved first and last residue.

j_gene: TRBJ2-1; v_gene: TRBV28; CDR3aa: ASRTVTGGINEQF
j_gene: TRBJ2-7; v_gene: TRBV7-9; CDR3aa: ASSWASGRRAYEQY
j_gene: TRBJ2-2; v_gene: TRBV27; CDR3aa: ASSSDSLGAGELF
j_gene: TRBJ2-1; v_gene: TRBV27; CDR3aa: ASSLSGLGRTEQF
j_gene: TRBJ2-1; v_gene: TRBV25-1; CDR3aa: ASSSGRAPNEQF
j_gene: TRBJ2-5; v_gene: TRBV28; CDR3aa: ASSFEETQY
j_gene: TRBJ2-3; v_gene: TRBV6-6; CDR3aa: ASSYESPSTDTQY
j_gene: TRBJ2-2; v_gene: TRBV11-2; CDR3aa: ASSLFSGSTGELF
j_gene: TRBJ1-2; v_gene: TRBV5-6; CDR3aa: ASSQGLSSGYT
j_gene: TRBJ2-3; v_gene: TRBV9; CDR3aa: ASSALSGLTLTDTQY
j_gene: TRBJ1-4; v_gene: TRBV4-3; CDR3aa: ASSQGQGNEKLF
j_gene: TRBJ1-5; v_gene: TRBV27; CDR3aa: ASSLSLNQPQH
j_gene: TRBJ1-1; v_gene: TRBV7-2; CDR3aa: ASTRNRGPLEAF
j_gene: TRBJ2-1; v_gene: TRBV9; CDR3aa: ASSVSESYNEQF
j_gene: TRBJ2-6; v_gene: TRBV14; CDR3aa: ASSQAVRGNGANVLT
j_gene: TRBJ2-7; v_gene: TRBV19; CDR3aa: ASSTGQLTSGIHYEQY
j_gene: TRBJ2-3; v_gene: TRBV5-1; CDR3aa: ASSLDQGTTDTQY
j_gene: TRBJ2-4; v_gene: TRBV28; CDR3aa: ASSFGGRGNIQY
j_gene: TRBJ2-4; v_gene: TRBV15; CDR3aa: ATREQGASNIQY
j_gene: TRBJ1-1; v_gene: TRBV5-1; CDR3aa: ASSWDNSEAF
j_gene: TRBJ1-5; v_gene: TRBV28; CDR3aa: ASSRPGGWNQPQH
j_gene: TRBJ1-1; v_gene: TRBV5-1; CDR3aa: ASSRRGAEAF
j_gene: TRBJ2-1; v_gene: TRBV5-1; CDR3aa: ASSLAVGNEQF
j_gene: TRBJ1-4; v_gene: TRBV10-3; CDR3aa: AIRGQGNEKLF
j_gene: TRBJ2-3; v_gene: TRBV27; CDR3aa: ASSLSLVTTDTQY
j_gene: TRBJ2-7; v_gene: TRBV29-1; CDR3aa: SVRGTGVGEQY
j_gene: TRBJ1-2; v_gene: TRBV30; CDR3aa: AWSRALNGGYT
j_gene: TRBJ2-7; v_gene: TRBV7-9; CDR3aa: ASSPPGSSLYEQY
j_gene: TRBJ1-4; v_gene: TRBV5-1; CDR3aa: ASSVGTGKNEKLF
j_gene: TRBJ1-2; v_gene: TRBV10-1; CDR3aa: ASSGDRLHGYT
j_gene: TRBJ2-7; v_gene: TRBV4-1; CDR3aa: ASSQETGDYEQY
j_gene: TRBJ1-1; v_gene: TRBV27; CDR3aa: ASSLNRGGSNTEAF
j_gene: TRBJ2-1; v_gene: TRBV6-6; CDR3aa: ASSYRDSPNEQF
j_gene: TRBJ1-1; v_gene: TRBV5-8; CDR3aa: ASSLAPGAEAF
j_gene: TRBJ1-2; v_gene: TRBV7-2; CDR3aa: ASSLGAGANYGYT
j_gene: TRBJ1-1; v_gene: TRBV27; CDR3aa: ASSAQTNTEAF
j_gene: TRBJ2-7; v_gene: TRBV5-1; CDR3aa: ASSDRRTSSYEQY
j_gene: TRBJ1-2; v_gene: TRBV28; CDR3aa: ASKALRGSGGYT
j_gene: TRBJ2-2; v_gene: TRBV5-4; CDR3aa: ASSVGTLNTGELF
j_gene: TRBJ2-2; v_gene: TRBV13; CDR3aa: ASSLIAGAGELF
j_gene: TRBJ2-7; v_gene: TRBV9; CDR3aa: ASSPRVISYEQY
j_gene: TRBJ2-7; v_gene: TRBV30; CDR3aa: AWSRTGADEQY
j_gene: TRBJ1-4; v_gene: TRBV7-9; CDR3aa: ASSLELSQINEKLF
j_gene: TRBJ1-2; v_gene: TRBV7-9; CDR3aa: ASSPKTERVNGYT
j_gene: TRBJ1-1; v_gene: TRBV28; CDR3aa: ASSLPGTGVVNTEAF
j_gene: TRBJ1-1; v_gene: TRBV4-2; CDR3aa: ASRHGETEAF
j_gene: TRBJ2-5; v_gene: TRBV9; CDR3aa: ASSGGTGVETQY